Listed below are T cell receptor beta chains from one sample, sequenced in a study of persistence of HIV-infected CD4 T cells. Their antigens remain unidentified. The protocol was immunoSEQ multiplex PCR, while the TCRdb copy is restricted to in-frame clones and leaves out a portion. The sample contains 37,000 or so clones, around 90% of which appear only once. This specimen consisted of CD4+ T cells sorted from PBMCs after roughly 18-hour stimulation, obtained from a patient who received antiretroviral therapy. Receptors were obtained from an adult man with HIV who was CMV-seropositive. CDR3s include the opening cysteine and the closing phenylalanine or tryptophan. D genes are given only for firm matches. Rows give clone size only sometimes, using once, few, many, or a class for an expanded clone.

>TRBV30|.|TRBJ1-4|.
TGTGCCTGGAGTGGGGCGTTAACTAATGAAAAACTGTTTTTT
CAWSGALTNEKLFF
>TRBV27|TRBD1|TRBJ1-2|.
TGTGCCAGCAGTTCCCCCGGGACAGGGGGGAACTATGGCTACACCTTC
CASSSPGTGGNYGYTF
>TRBV4-1|.|TRBJ1-6|.
TGCGCCAGCAGCCAAGACGGGGGGGGAAAGCGACCTCATAATTCACCCCTCCACTTT
CASSQDGGGKRPHNSPLHF
>TRBV30|.|TRBJ2-5|.
TGTGCCTGGAGTACCCGATCGATAGCGGTCCAAGAGACCCAGTACTTC
CAWSTRSIAVQETQYF
>TRBV7-2|.|TRBJ1-5|once
TGTGCCAGCAGCTTAGACGGAGCTATCAATCAGCCCCAGCATTTT
CASSLDGAINQPQHF
>TRBV18|TRBD1|TRBJ1-1|once
TGTGCCAGCTCACCGGACAGGGGGCTGAACACTGAAGCTTTCTTT
CASSPDRGLNTEAFF
>TRBV30|.|TRBJ2-3|once
TGTGCCTGGAGAAGGTCGAATACGCAGTATTTT
CAWRRSNTQYF
>TRBV27|TRBD1|TRBJ1-5|.
TGTGCCAGCAGTTTACGTCGGACAGGCGTAGGTCAGCCCCAGCATTTT
CASSLRRTGVGQPQHF
>TRBV5-5|.|TRBJ1-1|.
TGTGCCAGCAGCTTTAAACGGAACACTGAAGCTTTCTTT
CASSFKRNTEAFF
>TRBV10-2|.|TRBJ2-1|.
TGCGCCAGCAGTGAGGGGTACAATGAGCAGTTCTTC
CASSEGYNEQFF
>TRBV3-1/TRBV3-2|TRBD1|TRBJ1-1|once
TGTGCCAGCAGCCACCGGGACAGGGGTGACACTGAAGCTTTCTTT
CASSHRDRGDTEAFF
>TRBV7-2|.|TRBJ2-2|.
TGTGCCAGCAGTTGGGACCCTTCCACCGGGGAGCTGTTTTTT
CASSWDPSTGELFF
>TRBV7-9|.|TRBJ1-1|.
TGTGCCAGCAGTCGACTTCCCACTGAAGCTTTCTTT
CASSRLPTEAFF
>TRBV10-3|.|TRBJ1-2|.
TGTGCCATCAGCACAGAACAGGGTAGCACCTACACCTTC
CAISTEQGSTYTF
>TRBV30|TRBD1|TRBJ1-5|.
TGTGCCTGGGCCGGGACAGGGAACCAGCCCCAGCATTTT
CAWAGTGNQPQHF
>TRBV18|.|TRBJ2-5|.
TGTGCCAGCTCTCGGGGTAGCCAAGAGACCCAGTACTTC
CASSRGSQETQYF
>TRBV6-4|.|TRBJ1-1|once
TGTGCCAGCAGTGCCACTCCAGGGAGAAGCAACACTGAAGCTTTCTTT
CASSATPGRSNTEAFF
>TRBV18|.|TRBJ1-4|.
TGTGCCAGCTCACCACAGGGGAACGAAAAACTGTTTTTT
CASSPQGNEKLFF
>TRBV6-5|.|TRBJ1-2|.
TGTGCCAGCAGTCTAGGCGGGATGTACTATGGCTACACCTTC
CASSLGGMYYGYTF
>TRBV5-1|TRBD1|TRBJ2-7|.
TGCGCCAGCAGTCGACAGGGAATGCGGGACGAGCAGTACTTC
CASSRQGMRDEQYF
>TRBV19|TRBD2|TRBJ2-1|.
TGTGCCAGTAGTATAACCCTAGCGGGACTCGGCAATGAGCAGTTCTTC
CASSITLAGLGNEQFF
>TRBV27|.|TRBJ1-3|few
TGTGCCAGCGGTGAGGGGATTAGGGGAAACACCATATATTTT
CASGEGIRGNTIYF
>TRBV6-1|TRBD1|TRBJ2-7|once
TGTGCCAGCAGTGAATACAGGGGGCGCACCTACGAGCAGTACTTC
CASSEYRGRTYEQYF
>TRBV6-5|.|TRBJ2-1|.
TGTGCCAGCAGTTACGTTGGAGGGAGGTCCTACAATGAGCAGTTCTTC
CASSYVGGRSYNEQFF
>TRBV5-5|TRBD1|TRBJ2-5|.
TGTGCCAGCAGCCCCGGGACAGGGGGAGAGACCCAGTACTTC
CASSPGTGGETQYF
>TRBV3-1/TRBV3-2|.|TRBJ2-1|.
TGTGCCACCTCGAGGGACTACAATGAGCAGTTCTTC
CATSRDYNEQFF
>TRBV15|.|TRBJ2-3|.
TGTGCCACCAGCCGGGCAGCCTTCACAGATACGCAGTATTTT
CATSRAAFTDTQYF
>TRBV30|TRBD2|TRBJ2-1|.
TGTGCCTGGAGGAACCTAGCGGGGCGATACAATGAGCAGTTCTTC
CAWRNLAGRYNEQFF
>TRBV19|.|TRBJ1-5|.
TGTGCCAGTAAGGAGGCAGATCTTTATAGCAATCAGCCCCAGCATTTT
CASKEADLYSNQPQHF
>TRBV15|.|TRBJ1-5|.
TGTGCCACCAGCCGCGGGGGGGGTCTAACTCAGCCCCAGCATTTT
CATSRGGGLTQPQHF
>TRBV5-5|TRBD1|TRBJ1-1|.
TGTGCCAGCAGCCGCCGGGACAGCTATGAAGCTTTCTTT
CASSRRDSYEAFF
>TRBV6-2/TRBV6-3|.|TRBJ1-1|.
TGTGCCAGCAGTTACGCGGGATATAACACTGAAGCTTTCTTT
CASSYAGYNTEAFF
>TRBV10-3|.|TRBJ1-1|.
TGTGCCATCAGTGAGTCGGGACGGATGAACACTGAAGCTTTCTTT
CAISESGRMNTEAFF
>TRBV11-2|.|TRBJ1-1|.
TGTGCCAGCAGCTTAGACTCCTGGTCAGGGCAGGGAAACACTGAAGCTTTCTTT
CASSLDSWSGQGNTEAFF
>TRBV6-5|TRBD1|TRBJ1-1|.
TGTGCCAGCAGGCTTCCCGGGACAGGGGCTTTCTTT
CASRLPGTGAFF
>TRBV7-9|TRBD2|TRBJ2-3|.
TGTGCCAGCAGCTTACTAGCGGGAGGAACAGATACGCAGTATTTT
CASSLLAGGTDTQYF
>TRBV5-1|.|TRBJ1-3|.
TGCGCCAGCAGCCTTACTTGGAATTCCGGAAACACCATATATTTT
CASSLTWNSGNTIYF
>TRBV18|.|TRBJ1-1|once
TGTGCCAGCTCACCCCAGGGGCATGAGACTGAAGCTTTCTTT
CASSPQGHETEAFF
>TRBV29-1|.|TRBJ1-3|.
TGCAGCGTGCGGAATACAGGGCCTGGAAACACCATATATTTT
CSVRNTGPGNTIYF
>TRBV27|.|TRBJ2-3|once
TGTGCCTCGACAGGTTCTTCCACAGATACGCAGTATTTT
CASTGSSTDTQYF
>TRBV5-1|TRBD1|TRBJ1-1|.
TGCGCCAGCAGCTTCATAGGACAGGCCGAAGCTTTCTTT
CASSFIGQAEAFF
>TRBV15|TRBD2|TRBJ2-5|.
TGTGCCACCAGCAGATTATTAGCGGGAAGAGAGACCCAGTACTTC
CATSRLLAGRETQYF
>TRBV3-1/TRBV3-2|.|TRBJ1-1|few
TGTGCCAGCAGCCAAGTGGGCAGGTTGGCTGAAGCTTTCTTT
CASSQVGRLAEAFF
>TRBV7-2|.|TRBJ2-7|.
TGTGCCAGCAGCTTAGGGGCGAGCTCCTACGAGCAGTACTTC
CASSLGASSYEQYF
>TRBV3-1/TRBV3-2|TRBD2|TRBJ2-1|.
TGTGCCAGCAGCCAAGATCAAGGACTAGCGGCCAACTCCTACAATGAGCAGTTCTTC
CASSQDQGLAANSYNEQFF
>TRBV11-2|.|TRBJ1-2|.
TGTGCCAGCAGCTTAGTCTCAAACTATGGCTACACCTTC
CASSLVSNYGYTF
>TRBV24-1|TRBD1|TRBJ2-7|.
TGTGCCACCAGTGACCCGGGACAGGGTATATACGAGCAGTACTTC
CATSDPGQGIYEQYF